The rows below give T cell receptor beta chains drawn from one sample of a study of blood T cell repertoires in COVID-19. Using immunoSEQ multiplex PCR, the repertoire was profiled, and TCRdb retains in-frame clones only, with some absent. The sample lists 180,000 or so clones; about four fifths were seen once. The sample taken for sequencing was PBMCs or T cells enriched from blood (not recorded which). The origin of the receptors is a woman aged 45-65 years in a cohort exposed to, infected with or recovered from COVID-19 (not recorded which). The CDR3 runs from the conserved cysteine through the conserved F or W. A D gene is named only where the DNA matches it firmly. Some rows have no size entry. The others give once, few or many, or a class for an expanded clone.

size	V	D	J	DNA	CDR3
.	TRBV7-9	TRBD2	TRBJ2-7	TGTGCCAGCAGCTTAGGCACTAGCGGGAACGAGCAGTACTTC	CASSLGTSGNEQYF
.	TRBV28	.	TRBJ1-2	TGTGCCAGCAGCCAGAACAGGAACTATGGCTACACCTTC	CASSQNRNYGYTF
few	TRBV28	TRBD1	TRBJ1-3	TGTGCCAGCAGTATACAGGGGGCGGGAAACACCATATATTTT	CASSIQGAGNTIYF
.	TRBV6-1	.	TRBJ1-2	TGTGCCAGCAGTGAATATTTGGGGCAGGGCGATGGCTACACCTTC	CASSEYLGQGDGYTF
few	TRBV5-8	TRBD1	TRBJ1-1	TGTGCCAGCAGCGGGACAGGGGTCGGAGAGGCTTTCTTT	CASSGTGVGEAFF
.	TRBV19	TRBD1	TRBJ1-2	TGTGCCAGTAGTATAGCCGGGACAGAGAGTTATGGCTACACCTTC	CASSIAGTESYGYTF
.	TRBV12-3/TRBV12-4	.	TRBJ1-2	TGTGCCAGCAGCAGGGATAACTATGGCTACACCTTC	CASSRDNYGYTF
few	TRBV19	.	TRBJ2-3	TGTGCCACCCAGGCGGATGGGGCAAATACGCAGTATTTT	CATQADGANTQYF
.	TRBV4-3	.	TRBJ1-4	TGCGCCAGCAGCGCCGCATCGGGAACGACTAATGAAAAACTGTTTTTT	CASSAASGTTNEKLFF
.	TRBV28	.	TRBJ2-7	TGTGCCAGCACCAGACGGGGATTCGGATCAGGTTACGAGCAGTACTTC	CASTRRGFGSGYEQYF
.	TRBV5-4	.	TRBJ1-2	TGTGCCAGCAGCTTGGAAGGGCCAGGGCGGAATGGCTACACCTTC	CASSLEGPGRNGYTF
.	TRBV6-2/TRBV6-3	TRBD2	TRBJ2-1	TGTGCCAGCAGTTACAGTAGCGGGGTCTATGAGCAGTTCTTC	CASSYSSGVYEQFF
.	TRBV2	.	TRBJ1-1	TGTGCCAGCAGTGATTTTGGGCAGGGTTCCGAAGCTTTCTTT	CASSDFGQGSEAFF
.	TRBV19	.	TRBJ1-4	TGTGCCAGTAGTTCACATACAGGTGCAGCCACGTCCCCGACGAATAATGAAAAACTGTTTTTT	CASSSHTGAATSPTNNEKLFF
.	TRBV11-3	.	TRBJ2-3	TGTGCCAGCAGCGTAGACAGGCGTGCAGATACGCAGTATTTT	CASSVDRRADTQYF
once	TRBV28	TRBD1	TRBJ2-7	TGTGCCAGCAGTTTTACAGGGGGAGGCTACGAGCAGTACTTC	CASSFTGGGYEQYF